This T cell receptor (beta chain) was identified in a study of T cell responses to AZD1222 COVID-19 vaccine. Whole-study findings and limits: Recipients of AZD1222 seropositive at baseline numbered only 6 or 7. CD4 TCRs linked to vaccination spanned spike, dominating at 160-218 and 743-854. Epitopes outside B.1.351 and B.1.1.7 mutated regions reportedly drew nearly half of spike TCRs.

The V end was cut by 5 bases, the J end by 7 bases, with 18 bases between. The CDR3 totals 14 residues. Germline values: CDR1 GTSNPN, CDR2 SVGIG (reference sequence). Clones were sequenced by immunoSEQ multiplex PCR, and TCRdb holds only the in-frame ones, with some missing. The table includes 130,000 or so clones, 90% detected once. For this clone: Its antigen is as yet unknown.

The source was peripheral blood, collected on day 0 of AZD1222 vaccination. This sequence originates from an adult in good health. The chain links TRBV30 to TRBJ1-5; tentative D call: TRBD1 (5 bases). In nucleotides, the CDR3 is TGTGCCTGGGGACCCTCCGGGGCGCGGCAGCCCCAGCATTTT. This sequence encodes CAWGPSGARQPQHF.